The table lists the clone carrying this TCR beta chain with a few counts. Its antigen remains unknown. TCRdb fed the reads into MiXCR, producing one record per CDR3 protein. The sample holds 340,000 or so distinct CDR3 sequences, about 25% seen once. This entry is derived from a study of T cell repertoires in cytomegalovirus infection. Overall study: An indication of both CMV infection and matching HLA type came from public TCR beta signatures.

General observations from the study: The ex vivo response was dominated by HLA-C-restricted CMV-specific TCR beta clonotypes.

The CDR3 spans 13 residues. V was pared by 7 bases and J by 6 bases, with 14 bases between. CDR1 and CDR2 (germline): MDHEN, SYDVKM. The specimen was cultured PBMCs, collected from culture after CMV antigen stimulation. This TCR was sampled from a human donor in good health (CMV status not recorded). Some clones in this sample may be carry-over from other donors' samples. V gene TRBV28 combines with J gene TRBJ2-3; D not certain. CDR3 bases: TGTGCCAGCACCCCCCACGGCCGGGATACGCAGTATTTT. Encoded protein: CASTPHGRDTQYF.